A selection of T cell receptor beta chains follows, all from one sample in a study of early T cells in non-severe SARS-CoV-2 infection. TCRdb independently ran MiXCR on the 5' RACE reads; one entry per CDR3 protein. The sample holds 25,000 to 35,000 distinct CDR3 sequences; under 7.5% are singletons and the top ten take over 35%. The sequenced material came from whole blood. Every receptor here comes from an adult who was a healthcare worker with PCR-confirmed SARS-CoV-2 infection or an uninfected control (not recorded which). Both conserved end residues are part of each CDR3. Fields, in order: D gene, J gene, clone size, V gene, CDR3 protein, CDR3 DNA. A D gene is named only where the DNA matches it firmly. Only part of the rows carry a size: once, few, many, or a class if the clone is expanded.

TRBD2,TRBJ2-3,many,TRBV3-1,CASSQGGGLDTQYF,TGTGCCAGCAGCCAAGGGGGGGGACTGGATACGCAGTATTTT
TRBD2,TRBJ2-1,many,TRBV19,CASSPGTSGGSSYNEQFF,TGTGCCAGTAGTCCCGGGACTAGCGGGGGGAGCTCCTACAATGAGCAGTTCTTC
TRBD2,TRBJ2-3,many,TRBV6-4,CASSAAGGSDTQYF,TGTGCCAGCAGTGCAGCGGGAGGGTCGGATACGCAGTATTTT
.,TRBJ2-7,many,TRBV6-8,CAICGVYEQYF,TGTGCCATTTGCGGGGTCTACGAGCAGTACTTC
.,TRBJ2-7,many,TRBV28,CASSPQWGIYEQYF,TGTGCCAGCAGCCCTCAGTGGGGGATCTACGAGCAGTACTTC
TRBD2,TRBJ2-2,many,TRBV14,CASSPRLAGGSTNTGELFF,TGTGCCAGCAGCCCCAGACTGGCGGGGGGATCCACGAACACCGGGGAGCTGTTTTTT
.,TRBJ2-5,many,TRBV28,CASSSPSGPEETQYF,TGTGCCAGCAGCTCCCCTTCGGGACCAGAAGAGACCCAGTACTTC
.,TRBJ1-1,many,TRBV2,CASSTGFEAFF,TGTGCCAGCAGTACAGGATTTGAAGCTTTCTTT
.,TRBJ2-1,many,TRBV5-6,CASSNGWESYNEQFF,TGTGCCAGCTCAAACGGCTGGGAATCCTACAATGAGCAGTTCTTC
.,TRBJ2-5,many,TRBV20-1,CSASGGGRETQYF,TGCAGTGCTAGTGGCGGGGGCCGAGAGACCCAGTACTTC
TRBD1,TRBJ2-5,many,TRBV5-1,CASSWTGQDQETQYF,TGCGCCAGCAGCTGGACGGGACAGGATCAAGAGACCCAGTACTTC
TRBD1,TRBJ2-2,.,TRBV7-3,CASRRDRAGELFF,TGTGCCAGCAGGCGCGACAGGGCCGGGGAGCTGTTTTTT
TRBD2,TRBJ2-5,few,TRBV7-2,CASRPRLAGYQETQYF,TGTGCCAGCAGGCCGAGACTAGCGGGCTATCAAGAGACCCAGTACTTC
.,TRBJ1-5,medium-sized,TRBV12-3/TRBV12-4,CASNVGGPNQPQHF,TGTGCCAGCAACGTGGGGGGCCCCAATCAGCCCCAGCATTTT
TRBD2,TRBJ2-6,many,TRBV3-1,CASSQELAASGANVLTF,TGTGCCAGCAGCCAAGAACTAGCGGCCTCTGGGGCCAACGTCCTGACTTTC
.,TRBJ1-1,many,TRBV28,CASSQHGGLNTEAFF,TGTGCCAGCAGTCAGCATGGGGGACTGAACACTGAAGCTTTCTTT
.,TRBJ1-2,many,TRBV20-1,CSALLTPNYGYTF,TGCAGTGCTCTCCTGACACCTAACTATGGCTACACCTTC
.,TRBJ2-5,.,TRBV11-2,CASSPGIVGVRETQYF,TGTGCCAGCAGCCCCGGGATAGTGGGAGTACGAGAGACCCAGTACTTC
.,TRBJ1-5,large,TRBV19,CASRTQGGVQPQHF,TGTGCCAGTAGAACTCAAGGAGGGGTTCAGCCCCAGCATTTT
TRBD1,TRBJ1-5,many,TRBV18,CASSPGTGYGQPQHF,TGTGCCAGCTCACCGGGGACAGGATACGGTCAGCCCCAGCATTTT
.,TRBJ1-1,few,TRBV6-2/TRBV6-3,CASRTLTGRAFF,TGTGCCAGCAGGACCTTAACAGGGAGAGCTTTCTTT
TRBD2,TRBJ2-5,many,TRBV11-2,CASSRTSGVETQYF,TGTGCCAGCAGCCGGACTAGCGGGGTTGAGACCCAGTACTTC
TRBD2,TRBJ2-7,many,TRBV20-1,CSAVALAGAPYEQYF,TGCAGTGCGGTAGCACTAGCGGGGGCCCCCTACGAGCAGTACTTC
.,TRBJ1-1,many,TRBV7-3,CASSLIPAGTEAFF,TGTGCCAGCAGCTTAATCCCCGCCGGGACTGAAGCTTTCTTT
TRBD2,TRBJ2-1,few,TRBV9,CASSVLRLAVRGVYNEQFF,TGTGCCAGCAGCGTCCTACGGCTAGCGGTTCGAGGGGTTTACAATGAGCAGTTCTTC
TRBD1,TRBJ1-4,few,TRBV30,CAWSDGQAESF,TGTGCCTGGAGTGACGGACAGGCTGAGTCCTTT
.,TRBJ2-1,many,TRBV11-2,CASSLSGNSYNEQFF,TGTGCCAGCAGCTTGAGCGGAAACTCCTACAATGAGCAGTTCTTC
TRBD1,TRBJ1-3,many,TRBV7-2,CASSFGGGTVFSGNTIYF,TGTGCCAGCAGCTTCGGTGGGGGGACAGTGTTTTCTGGAAACACCATATATTTT
.,TRBJ2-1,many,TRBV10-3,CAISPTSGHIYNEQFF,TGTGCCATCAGTCCAACCTCGGGACACATATACAATGAGCAGTTCTTC
.,TRBJ1-3,many,TRBV5-6,CASSFGSTTSGNTIYF,TGTGCCAGCAGCTTTGGAAGTACTACCTCTGGAAACACCATATATTTT
.,TRBJ1-4,many,TRBV11-2,CASSLAGVRQRINEKLFF,TGTGCCAGCAGCTTAGCGGGCGTTCGTCAGCGGATTAATGAAAAACTGTTTTTT
TRBD1,TRBJ1-2,few,TRBV12-5,CASGYLTGNYGYTF,TGTGCTAGTGGTTACCTGACAGGGAACTATGGCTACACCTTC
TRBD2,TRBJ2-1,many,TRBV7-8,CASSPTSGGHYNEQFF,TGTGCCAGCAGCCCGACTAGCGGGGGGCACTACAATGAGCAGTTCTTC
TRBD1,TRBJ2-5,many,TRBV3-1,CASSQSQGKETQYF,TGTGCCAGCAGCCAATCACAGGGGAAAGAGACCCAGTACTTC
.,TRBJ2-2,many,TRBV4-3,CASSQAEINRNTGELFF,TGCGCCAGCAGCCAAGCGGAGATCAACCGGAACACCGGGGAGCTGTTTTTT
TRBD1,TRBJ2-6,many,TRBV12-3/TRBV12-4,CASSNPGTGSSNVLTF,TGTGCCAGCAGTAACCCCGGGACAGGGAGTTCCAACGTCCTGACTTTC
.,TRBJ1-6,few,TRBV11-3,CASLVGYSPLHF,TGTGCCAGCCTGGTTGGGTATTCACCCCTCCACTTT
.,TRBJ1-1,many,TRBV30,CAWSEAYGTFMGDTEAFF,TGTGCCTGGAGTGAAGCATACGGGACCTTCATGGGGGACACTGAAGCTTTCTTT
.,TRBJ1-5,many,TRBV6-2/TRBV6-3,CASSFLQHQPQHF,TGTGCCAGCAGTTTCTTACAACATCAGCCCCAGCATTTT
.,TRBJ2-6,many,TRBV2,CASSEGVSGANVLTF,TGTGCCAGCAGTGAAGGGGTCTCTGGGGCCAACGTCCTGACTTTC
TRBD2,TRBJ2-1,many,TRBV6-5,CASSYGRERPFF,TGTGCCAGCAGTTACGGGCGGGAGCGCCCTTTCTTC
TRBD1,TRBJ2-1,many,TRBV24-1,CATSDTMGQGGYNEQFF,TGTGCCACCAGTGACACCATGGGACAGGGAGGCTACAATGAGCAGTTCTTC